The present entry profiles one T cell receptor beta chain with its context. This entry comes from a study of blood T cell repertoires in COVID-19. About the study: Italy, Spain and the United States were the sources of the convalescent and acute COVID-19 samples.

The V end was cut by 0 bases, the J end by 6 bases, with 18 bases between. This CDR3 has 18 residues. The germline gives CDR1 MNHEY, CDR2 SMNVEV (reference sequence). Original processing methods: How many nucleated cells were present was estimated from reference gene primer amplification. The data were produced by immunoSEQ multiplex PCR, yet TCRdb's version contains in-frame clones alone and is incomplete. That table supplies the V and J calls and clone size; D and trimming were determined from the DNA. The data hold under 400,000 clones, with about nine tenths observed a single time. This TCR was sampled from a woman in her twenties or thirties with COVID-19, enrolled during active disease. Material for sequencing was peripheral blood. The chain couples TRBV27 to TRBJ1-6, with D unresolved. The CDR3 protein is CASSLSDGQPGGNSPLHF. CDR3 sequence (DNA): TGTGCCAGCAGTTTATCAGACGGCCAGCCAGGAGGTAATTCACCCCTCCACTTT.